Below are 20 T cell receptor beta chains sequenced from a single sample in a study of blood T cell repertoires in COVID-19. The protocol was immunoSEQ multiplex PCR, while the TCRdb copy is restricted to in-frame clones and leaves out a portion. The repertoire holds 200,000 to 300,000 clones, with about nine tenths as singletons. Sample: PBMCs or T cells enriched from blood (not recorded which). The receptors were sampled from a man aged 50-59 years who had been exposed to COVID-19.

V usage is TRBV15 and J usage is TRBJ2-7, with 10 bases fitting TRBD1. J gave up 6 bases and V 5 bases, and 1 base lay outside the gene matches. Germline loops: CDR1 LNHNV, CDR2 YYDKDF (reference sequence). CDR3 length: 12 residues. CDR3 sequence reads: CATSWTGGEQYV. Written as DNA, the CDR3 is TGTGCCACCAGCTGGACAGGGGGCGAGCAGTACGTC.

The rearrangement uses TRBV5-1 and TRBJ2-3; 8 positions agree with TRBD2. The CDR3 is 15 amino acids. Losses at the gene ends were 8 bases for V and 5 bases for J; bases not matched to a gene: 13. Germline V gene sequence: CDR1 SGHRS, CDR2 YFSETQ. The CDR3 reads CASTGGDSLIDTQYF. As DNA, the CDR3 is TGCGCCAGTACCGGGGGGGACTCCCTTATAGATACGCAGTATTTT.

A single count supports this clone. The chain uses TRBV12-3 or TRBV12-4 and TRBJ1-5; the D is unclear. The CDR3 runs 13 residues. Trimming shortened V by 4 bases and J by 10 bases, and 14 bases separated the two germline ends. DNA of the CDR3: TGTGCCAGCAGTTCTGGCAACGATGGCCCCCAGCATTTT. Translating it yields CASSSGNDGPQHF.

The chain uses TRBV27 and TRBJ1-6; the match to TRBD1 covers 10 bases. The CDR3 length is 17 residues. Looked up from germline, CDR1 is MNHEY and CDR2 is SMNVEV (reference sequence). V was pared by 5 bases and J by 10 bases, with 14 bases of the junction left unmatched. The CDR3 region has the DNA TGTGCCAGCAGTCCTCGGACAGGGGGATTGGTTGGGTCACCCCTCCACTTT. Amino acid sequence: CASSPRTGGLVGSPLHF.

This chain joins TRBV28 and TRBJ2-3, with D perhaps TRBD2 (6 bases). Germline CDR1 and CDR2: MDHEN and SYDVKM. The CDR3 length is 15 residues. Trimming took off 2 bases at V and 6 bases at J, with 15 bases between the two ends. CDR3 loop: CASSLPGENSDTQYF. DNA for the CDR3: TGTGCCAGCAGTTTACCGGGAGAGAACTCGGATACGCAGTATTTT.

This chain joins TRBV7-3 and TRBJ2-1; 10 positions match TRBD2. This CDR3 comprises 15 residues. CDR1 SGHTA and CDR2 FQGTGA come from the germline V gene. V was clipped by 2 bases and J by 5 bases; unmatched bases: 3. The CDR3 region is CASSLRLAGHNEQFF. CDR3 in DNA: TGTGCCAGCAGCTTACGACTAGCGGGCCACAATGAGCAGTTCTTC.

The rearrangement uses TRBV3-1 (or the pseudogene TRBV3-2) and TRBJ1-6; TRBD1 aligns across 7 bases. The length of the CDR3 is 14 residues. With 4 bases clipped from V and 10 bases from J, the junction kept 7 bases outside the gene matches. Germline V CDR1 and CDR2: LGHDT, YNNKEL (reference sequence). The CDR3 region has the DNA TGTGCCAGCAGCCTTGGACAGGTAGCCTCACCCCTCCACTTT. Translation gives CASSLGQVASPLHF.

V is TRBV7-9 and J is TRBJ2-2, with D perhaps matching TRBD1 (5 bases). V lost 5 bases and J 6 bases, leaving 19 bases between the germline ends. CDR1 is SEHNR and CDR2 is FQNEAQ in the germline V gene (reference sequence). CDR3 length: 16 residues. The DNA of the CDR3 is TGTGCCAGCAGCACTCGACAGCGACGACTGGCCGGGGAGCTGTTTTTT. The encoded protein is CASSTRQRRLAGELFF.

The gene calls are TRBV7-9 and TRBJ1-6; TRBD1 matches at 7 bases. The CDR3 has 17 amino acids. From germline, CDR1 is SEHNR and CDR2 FQNEAQ (reference sequence). With V trimmed by 1 base and J by 8 bases, 11 bases remained unmatched. CDR3 nucleotide sequence: TGTGCCAGCAGCTTAGGGAAGGGGGCGTCACAGCATTCACCCCTCCACTTT. It codes for CASSLGKGASQHSPLHF.

In its sample, this clone was seen once. The chain has TRBV2 and TRBJ2-5; 9 bases are shared with TRBD2. The V and J ends lost 7 bases and 2 bases, in that order; junction bases with no gene match: 8. Germline CDR1 and CDR2: SNHLY and FYNNEI. The CDR3 runs 15 residues. The CDR3 loop reads CASTPAGGRQETQYF. As DNA, the CDR3 is TGTGCCAGCACTCCGGCGGGAGGGCGTCAAGAGACCCAGTACTTC.

This sequence joins TRBV19 and TRBJ2-2; D is unresolved. Trimming removed 1 base at V and 8 bases at J, with 11 bases between. This CDR3 comprises 14 residues. CDR1 LNHDA and CDR2 SQIVND come from the germline V gene (reference sequence). This CDR3 is CASSIAKAAGELFF. The CDR3 nucleotides are TGTGCCAGTAGTATAGCAAAAGCAGCGGGGGAGCTGTTTTTT.

In this sample, this clone turned up once. The rearrangement joins TRBV11-2 to TRBJ2-3, with 9 positions matching TRBD2. The CDR3 is made up of 17 amino acids. V trimming: 5 bases; J trimming: 0 bases; junction bases outside the gene matches: 9. CDR1 SGHAT and CDR2 FQNNGV come from the germline V gene. The CDR3, as DNA: TGTGCCAGCAGCGTATTCCTAGCGGGATATAGCACAGATACGCAGTATTTT. This codes for CASSVFLAGYSTDTQYF.

The gene calls are TRBV19 and TRBJ1-5; D gene uncertain. From germline, CDR1 is LNHDA and CDR2 SQIVND (reference sequence). The CDR3 totals 15 residues. V was pared by 1 base and J by 2 bases, with 9 bases between. The CDR3 nucleotides are TGTGCCAGTAGTATAGGAGGGTTTGGCAATCAGCCCCAGCATTTT. This sequence encodes CASSIGGFGNQPQHF.

J is TRBJ1-5 and V is TRBV19; 10 nucleotides line up with TRBD1. Trimming removed 3 bases from V and 7 bases from J; junction bases left unmatched: 3. The germline CDR1 and CDR2 sequences are LNHDA and SQIVND (reference sequence). The CDR3 consists of 14 residues. CDR3 sequence reads: CASSMGQGYQPQHF. DNA for the CDR3: TGTGCCAGTAGTATGGGACAGGGGTACCAGCCCCAGCATTTT.

The chain combines TRBV11-1 with TRBJ1-1; 8 bases are a match to TRBD1. The V segment lost 4 bases and the J segment 1 base; nucleotides outside the gene matches: 2. The CDR3 runs to 14 residues. The germline gives CDR1 SGHAT, CDR2 FQDESV (reference sequence). The CDR3 reads CASSSGQGNTEAFF. The CDR3, as DNA: TGTGCCAGCAGCTCCGGACAGGGGAACACTGAAGCTTTCTTT.

The chain recombines TRBV5-1 with TRBJ2-1; 9 nucleotides align to TRBD2. CDR1 is SGHRS and CDR2 is YFSETQ in the germline V gene. The CDR3 loop spans 16 amino acids. With V trimmed by 5 bases and J by 7 bases, 13 bases remained unmatched. The CDR3 loop reads CASRLDTSGLWNEQFF. The CDR3 nucleotides read TGCGCCAGCAGGCTCGATACTAGCGGGTTGTGGAATGAGCAGTTCTTC.

This sequence joins TRBV4-1 and TRBJ1-2; 7 nucleotides align to TRBD1. CDR3 size: 19 residues. In germline, CDR1 is MGHRA, CDR2 YSYEKL. V shed 3 bases, J shed 0 bases, and the junction held 16 bases outside the gene matches. DNA of the CDR3: TGCGCCAGCAGCCAGCCCATCCCGGGACAGATAAAAGCTAACTATGGCTACACCTTC. This encodes CASSQPIPGQIKANYGYTF.

The chain combines TRBV30 with TRBJ1-5; 8 bases map to TRBD1. Trimming took 3 bases from V and 0 from J; bases not matched to a gene: 4. The CDR3 is 15 amino acids. The germline gives CDR1 GTSNPN, CDR2 SVGIG (reference sequence). The CDR3: CAWSTGQASNQPQHF. CDR3 coding DNA: TGTGCCTGGAGCACGGGACAGGCTAGCAATCAGCCCCAGCATTTT.

The rearrangement joins TRBV5-1 to TRBJ2-3; no reliable D call. Germline V lookup: CDR1 SGHRS, CDR2 YFSETQ. This CDR3 is built from 14 residues. V was trimmed by 0 bases and J by 5 bases, leaving 10 bases between them. As DNA, the CDR3 is TGCGCCAGCAGCTTGGTTGGGCAGGAAGATACGCAGTATTTT. This sequence encodes CASSLVGQEDTQYF.

The chain is built from TRBV20-1 and TRBJ2-3, with D possibly matching TRBD2 (5 bases). The germline gives CDR1 DFQATT, CDR2 SNEGSKA (reference sequence). This CDR3 has 13 residues. The V end was cut by 3 bases, the J end by 2 bases, with 9 bases between. As DNA, the CDR3 is TGCAGTGCTAGTGGTGACTACACAGATACGCAGTATTTT. Its translation is CSASGDYTDTQYF.